This T cell receptor (beta chain) is from a study of PD-L1 blockade in urothelial cancer (dated by TCRdb to 2015 to 2018). For context, the study as a whole: Every patient began therapy in 2014 and was given atezolizumab 1,200 mg intravenously every 3 weeks. Patients had an ECOG performance status of 0 or 1 and had received between 0 and 3 prior chemotherapy regimens. Just over 28 patients had pretreatment blood TCR-seq, approximately 24 had at least one posttreatment blood collection, and approximately 24 had tumor TCR-seq. About 90% of the roughly 29 patients were males with bladder-origin urothelial cancer, and about 65% of the roughly 30 reported a prior smoking history. Pretreatment tumor samples, along with matched peripheral blood serially collected before and after atezolizumab treatment, were subjected to TCR sequencing. Blood samples yielded a median of around 150,000 T cells and tens of thousands of unique TCRs, with median clonality roughly 0.084. In the same patients, whole exome sequencing and RNA sequencing of pretreatment tumors were performed in addition to TCR sequencing. Durable clinical benefit was defined as progression-free survival longer than 6 months, and TCR features were also tested against progression-free and overall survival. Some ten patients reached durable clinical benefit, while 15 to 25 patients did not. Blood samples were analyzed 3 weeks after the start of treatment (second dose) and 6 weeks after the start of treatment. Somatic, immune and clinical correlates of response to PD-L1 blockade with atezolizumab in urothelial cancer were the focus of an exploratory multi-omic analysis.

Inclusive of the bounding cysteine and phenylalanine, the CDR3 is 15 residues long. The read is trimmed to its CDR3 DNA, 45 bases read in frame from base 1. The germline V gene yields SGHRS for CDR1 and YFSETQ for CDR2. Trimming costs V 0 bases and J 4 bases, and their ends lie 13 bases apart. The cohort comprised approximately 30 patients with locally advanced or metastatic urothelial carcinoma treated at Memorial Sloan Kettering on a trial protocol. Peripheral blood mononuclear cells were collected pretreatment and during treatment, with between 1 and 8 total time points obtained per patient. The Qiagen DNeasy Blood extraction kit was used to purify genomic DNA from total PBMCs and from tumor samples. Collected pretreatment and during treatment, PBMCs were isolated and stored as previously described. Broader findings and caveats from the paper: Because the sample size was small (n ≈ 28) and many of the analyses were exploratory, the results are meant to be hypothesis-generating. A pretreatment peripheral blood TCR clonality below the median was linked to improved progression-free and overall survival. Among patients with durable benefit, tumor-associated TCR clones showed greater expansion in peripheral blood 3 weeks after treatment started (n = 22, p = 0.022).

Synthetic TCR analog templates were spiked into each PCR to estimate absolute template abundance from read counts. The immunoSEQ assay was used to amplify TCRbeta CDR3 regions from genomic DNA with bias-controlled V and J gene primers. Rearranged TCRbeta segments were sequenced at approximately 20X coverage. As for the original processing: Clustering was used to correct sequencing errors, and CDR3s were annotated against IMGT to assign V, D and J genes. Out-of-frame and stop-codon sequences were excluded, and only productive TCRbeta rearrangements were used in downstream analyses. Clonality was computed as one minus Shannon entropy normalized by the log of the number of unique productive sequences. Clones differing between time points or between blood and tumor were identified using Fisher's exact test with Benjamini-Hochberg correction, with an adjusted p below 0.01 applied as the threshold. TCRdb limited this immuneACCESS table to in-frame rearrangements with V and J called. A share of clones is missing; checked studies link under half to unresolved V genes, and the rest is unexplained. D and trimming come from the DNA, and the V and J calls and clone size come from that table. This sample has about 30,000 clones in its table, and 80% of those were observed once. Approximately 2% of the sample belongs to the ten largest clones.

As to this clone: What antigen it recognizes has not been identified. Base qualities were left out, and no much larger clone turns up one base away.

This TCR was sampled from a man aged 50 to 59 with urothelial cancer. This material consisted of PBMCs, taken around atezolizumab (anti-PD-L1) treatment. The rearrangement combines TRBV5-1 with TRBJ1-1; TRBD1 is a possible D gene, resting on 5 matching bases. The bases are TGCGCCAGCAGCTTGGATCCAACCGGGGGCACTGAAGCTTTCTTT. Its product reads: CASSLDPTGGTEAFF.